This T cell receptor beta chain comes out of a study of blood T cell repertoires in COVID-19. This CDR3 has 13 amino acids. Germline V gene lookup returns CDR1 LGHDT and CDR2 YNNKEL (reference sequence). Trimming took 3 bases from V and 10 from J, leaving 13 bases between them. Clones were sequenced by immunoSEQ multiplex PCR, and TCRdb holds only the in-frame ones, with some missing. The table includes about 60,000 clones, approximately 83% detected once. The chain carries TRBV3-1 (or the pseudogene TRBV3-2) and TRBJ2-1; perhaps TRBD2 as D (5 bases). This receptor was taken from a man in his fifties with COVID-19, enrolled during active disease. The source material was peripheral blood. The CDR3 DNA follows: TGTGCCAGCAGCCACCCGAGCGGAAAAGAGCAGTTCTTC. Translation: CASSHPSGKEQFF.